The 27 T cell receptor beta chains given below trace back to one sample, sequenced in a study of T cells in localized non-small cell lung cancer. Measured with immunoSEQ multiplex PCR; TCRdb has only the in-frame clones, and not every one. Seen here are about 26,000 clones, roughly 80% observed once, and the top ten hold 8.5% to 10%. Here the sequenced sample was peripheral blood, taken before any cancer treatment. These receptors were collected from a man aged 35 to 69 with stage III squamous cell lung carcinoma.

The DNA for the CDR3 is TGCGCCAGCAGCTTGTTGCCAGAGGCCGGCTACACCTTC. Residues: CASSLLPEAGYTF. J is TRBJ1-2 and V is TRBV5-1; D not certain. Trimming shortened V by 1 base and J by 8 bases, and 12 bases separated the two germline ends. The CDR3 sequence is 13 residues long. Germline V gene sequence: CDR1 SGHRS, CDR2 YFSETQ.

The chain employs TRBV14 and TRBJ1-4; perhaps TRBD1 as D (5 bases). CDR3 length: 15 amino acids. V was clipped by 1 base and J by 8 bases, with 14 bases between them. Germline V gene lookup returns CDR1 SGHDN and CDR2 FVKESK. CDR3 bases: TGTGCCAGCAGCCAAGGATTCGGGGGTAGCGAAAAACTGTTTTTT. Amino acids: CASSQGFGGSEKLFF.

This chain joins TRBV7-2 and TRBJ2-5, with 11 bases matching TRBD2. The ends lost 3 bases at V and 1 base at J; junction bases unmatched: 1. This CDR3 is 15 amino acids long. In germline, CDR1 is SGHTA, CDR2 FQGNSA. Here the CDR3 reads CASSFSGRAQETQYF. The CDR3 DNA reads as TGTGCCAGCAGCTTTAGCGGGAGGGCCCAAGAGACCCAGTACTTC.

This rearrangement joins TRBV11-2 to TRBJ1-5; D gene unclear. Looked up from germline, CDR1 is SGHAT and CDR2 is FQNNGV. This CDR3 comprises 13 residues. The germline V and J ends were trimmed by 2 bases and 4 bases, with 6 bases remaining between them. The CDR3 bases are TGTGCCAGCAGCTTATCGGCTAATCAGCCCCAGCATTTT. Translation: CASSLSANQPQHF.

V usage is TRBV28 and J usage is TRBJ2-7; D gene uncertain. V dropped 3 bases and J dropped 3 bases, with 9 bases sitting between them. In germline, CDR1 is MDHEN, CDR2 SYDVKM. The CDR3 extends over 13 amino acids. This chain's CDR3 is CASSFLYGYEQYF. The CDR3 DNA is TGTGCCAGCAGTTTTCTGTATGGCTACGAGCAGTACTTC.

The rearrangement joins TRBV2 to TRBJ2-1; 9 positions match TRBD2. J gave up 7 bases and V 6 bases, and 13 bases lay outside the gene matches. The germline V gene encodes CDR1 SNHLY and CDR2 FYNNEI. The CDR3 loop spans 16 amino acids. The CDR3 DNA follows: TGTGCCAGCAGGTCACTCGCGGGGGGGATTAGAAATGAGCAGTTCTTC. It encodes CASRSLAGGIRNEQFF.

The table lists this clone with a count of one. The chain recombines TRBV5-4 with TRBJ2-3; D unclear. From germline, CDR1 is SGHNT and CDR2 YYREEE (reference sequence). Trimming took 4 bases from V and 2 from J, leaving 5 bases between them. CDR3 length: 12 amino acids. In DNA form, the CDR3 reads TGTGCCAGCAGCCGTCCCACAGATACGCAGTATTTT. Its translation: CASSRPTDTQYF.

This rearrangement joins TRBV12-5 to TRBJ1-4; D might be TRBD1 (6 bases). This CDR3 spans 14 amino acids. Germline V lookup: CDR1 LGHNT, CDR2 FRNRAP. Trimming cost V 6 bases and J 3 bases, with 11 bases left between them. This chain's CDR3 is CASGRGLANEKLFF. DNA of the CDR3: TGTGCTAGTGGAAGGGGGTTGGCTAATGAAAAACTGTTTTTT. The full variable domain, completed using reference TRBV12-5 and TRBJ1-4, is DARVTQTPRHKVTEMGQEVTMRCQPILGHNTVFWYRQTMMQGLELLAYFRNRAPLDDSGMPKDRFSAEMPDATLATLKIQPSEPRDSAVYFCASGRGLANEKLFFGSGTQLSVL.

This chain joins TRBV7-2 and TRBJ2-6, with D perhaps TRBD1 (6 bases). This CDR3 is built from 15 residues. Trimming left V 4 bases short and J 6 bases short, with 13 bases between. From germline, CDR1 is SGHTA and CDR2 FQGNSA. The CDR3 spells CASSSSGEKANVLTF. The CDR3 DNA is TGTGCCAGCAGCTCGTCAGGGGAGAAGGCCAACGTCCTGACTTTC.

The chain has TRBV4-2 and TRBJ1-5; D is ambiguous. The CDR3 has 14 amino acids. The germline V gene encodes CDR1 LGHNA and CDR2 YNFKEQ. The V end lost 6 bases, the J end lost 0 bases, and 9 bases lay between the germline ends. The CDR3: CASSFDNSNQPQHF. CDR3 in DNA: TGTGCCAGCAGTTTCGATAATAGCAATCAGCCCCAGCATTTT.

This clone has just a few counts. Here the CDR3 reads CASSVTELATTNEKLFF. The CDR3 DNA sequence: TGTGCCAGCAGCGTTACCGAGCTAGCCACAACTAATGAAAAACTGTTTTTT. The chain has TRBV9 and TRBJ1-4, with D uncertain. The CDR3 has 17 residues. V lost 2 bases, J lost 0 bases, and 14 bases lay in between. Germline lookup yields CDR1 SGDLS and CDR2 YYNGEE. Full variable domain (missing parts from reference TRBV9 and TRBJ1-4): DSGVTQTPKHLITATGQRVTLRCSPRSGDLSVYWYQQSLDQGLQFLIQYYNGEERAKGNILERFSAQQFPDLHSELNLSSLELGDSALYFCASSVTELATTNEKLFFGSGTQLSVL.

The chain employs TRBV11-2 and TRBJ1-1; 7 bases are shared with TRBD1. J lost 7 bases, V lost 2 bases, and 7 bases had no gene match. Per germline, CDR1 SGHAT and CDR2 FQNNGV. The CDR3 length is 14 residues. CDR3 residues: CASSLHRGPIEAFF. The CDR3 DNA reads as TGTGCCAGCAGCTTACACAGGGGACCCATTGAAGCTTTCTTT. Full variable domain (missing parts from reference TRBV11-2 and TRBJ1-1): EAGVAQSPRYKIIEKRQSVAFWCNPISGHATLYWYQQILGQGPKLLIQFQNNGVVDDSQLPKDRFSAERLKGVDSTLKIQPAKLEDSAVYLCASSLHRGPIEAFFGQGTRLTVV.

This chain uses TRBV7-2 with TRBJ2-2; maybe TRBD2 (6 bases). Trimming took 5 bases from V and 5 from J, leaving 15 bases between them. Germline lookup yields CDR1 SGHTA and CDR2 FQGNSA. The CDR3 totals 15 residues. The CDR3 sequence is CASSPRGAGTGELFF. CDR3 sequence (DNA): TGTGCCAGCAGCCCTCGAGGGGCGGGAACCGGGGAGCTGTTTTTT.

The chain is built from TRBV7-6 and TRBJ1-5; no reliable D call. The CDR3 totals 13 residues. Per the germline V gene, CDR1 is SGHVS and CDR2 is FNYEAQ. Trimming took 2 bases from V and 6 from J, leaving 8 bases between them. The CDR3, as DNA: TGTGCCAGCAGCTTACGGTTGGGTCAGCCCCAGCATTTT. Translation: CASSLRLGQPQHF.

The rearrangement uses TRBV27 and TRBJ1-1; no definite D call. Between the trimmed V and J ends, which lost 5 bases and 1 base, there was a span of 8 bases. The germline V gene has CDR1 MNHEY and CDR2 SMNVEV (reference sequence). The CDR3 sequence is 13 residues long. CDR3 in DNA: TGTGCCAGCAGTCCCCTTGGGAACACTGAAGCTTTCTTT. Its protein product is CASSPLGNTEAFF.

As concerns this clone: Other DNA sequences in the sample encode the same CDR3. V is TRBV15 and J is TRBJ2-3, with D possibly TRBD2 on 7 matching bases. Per germline, CDR1 LNHNV and CDR2 YYDKDF (reference sequence). The CDR3 runs 20 residues. Trimming removed 4 bases at V and 0 bases at J, with 26 bases between. The CDR3 reads CATSMVGSLAGAKSTDTQYF. As DNA, the CDR3 is TGTGCCACCAGCATGGTTGGCAGTCTGGCGGGGGCTAAAAGCACAGATACGCAGTATTTT.

The chain recombines TRBV7-6 with TRBJ2-1, with D unclear. V lost 5 bases and J lost 8, with 13 bases in between. From germline, CDR1 is SGHVS and CDR2 FNYEAQ. The CDR3 runs 13 residues. The CDR3 loop reads CASSLIRRDEQFF. Here the CDR3 DNA reads TGTGCCAGCAGCCTCATACGGCGCGATGAGCAGTTCTTC.

The genes are TRBV5-4 and TRBJ2-2, with D perhaps matching TRBD2 (5 bases). The CDR3 covers 14 residues. V was clipped by 4 bases and J by 4 bases, with 11 bases between them. Germline lookup yields CDR1 SGHNT and CDR2 YYREEE (reference sequence). DNA of the CDR3: TGTGCCAGCAGCGGCACTAGGGTCACCGGGGAGCTGTTTTTT. Translation gives CASSGTRVTGELFF.

The chain recombines TRBV28 with TRBJ2-1; 10 bases are shared with TRBD2. The V and J ends lost 3 bases and 4 bases, in that order; junction bases with no gene match: 18. CDR1 and CDR2 (germline): MDHEN, SYDVKM. CDR3 length equals 20 residues. The CDR3 here is CASSFISGRIGVPSYNEQFF. The CDR3 coding sequence is TGTGCCAGCAGTTTTATTAGCGGGAGGATCGGAGTGCCGAGTTACAATGAGCAGTTCTTC.

The chain uses TRBV5-1 and TRBJ2-7; no reliable D call. The V end lost 0 bases, the J end lost 2 bases, and 6 bases lay between the germline ends. The CDR3 is 13 amino acids. Germline CDR1 SGHRS, CDR2 YFSETQ. The CDR3, as DNA: TGCGCCAGCAGCTTGGAGCTAGCCTACGAGCAGTACTTC. Encoded protein: CASSLELAYEQYF.

The chain employs TRBV19 and TRBJ1-6; weak D call: TRBD1 (6 bases). Per germline, CDR1 LNHDA and CDR2 SQIVND (reference sequence). This CDR3 comprises 17 residues. V shed 3 bases and J shed 0 bases, with 12 bases lying between them. CDR3 sequence: CASSMGAVSSYNSPLHF. In DNA form, the CDR3 reads TGTGCCAGTAGTATGGGGGCGGTCAGCTCCTATAATTCACCCCTCCACTTT.

This rearrangement joins TRBV13 to TRBJ1-2; D is perhaps TRBD1 (6 bases). Looked up from germline, CDR1 is PRHDT and CDR2 is FYEKMQ (reference sequence). The CDR3 totals 15 residues. The V end lost 3 bases, the J end lost 0 bases, and 11 bases lay between the germline ends. DNA for the CDR3: TGTGCCAGCAGCTTCGCGGCAGGGGCTAACTATGGCTACACCTTC. This gives the protein CASSFAAGANYGYTF.

V is TRBV5-6 and J is TRBJ1-5; unclear D gene. With 0 bases removed from V and 5 bases from J, the gap between germline ends came to 9 bases. CDR1 is SGHDT and CDR2 is YYEEEE in the germline V gene. The CDR3 is 14 amino acids. The CDR3 reads CASSLAASDQPQHF. The CDR3 DNA reads TGTGCCAGCAGCTTGGCGGCAAGTGATCAGCCCCAGCATTTT.

The V and J genes are TRBV19 and TRBJ2-1, with 7 bases fitting TRBD2. V lost 0 bases to trimming and J lost 8 bases; unmatched junction nucleotides: 7. The CDR3 has 15 amino acids. Looked up from germline, CDR1 is LNHDA and CDR2 is SQIVND (reference sequence). The CDR3 coding sequence is TGTGCCAGTAGTATAGAGGGGGGGTTCAGCGATGAGCAGTTCTTC. It yields the protein CASSIEGGFSDEQFF.

The chain joins TRBV15 to TRBJ1-1; D remains unclear. V lost 1 base to trimming and J lost 7 bases, with 4 bases between them. Germline V gene sequence: CDR1 LNHNV, CDR2 YYDKDF (reference sequence). The CDR3 length is 11 residues. For the CDR3, the DNA is TGTGCCACCAGCAGAGGTTTTGAAGCTTTCTTT. This translates into CATSRGFEAFF.

This chain joins TRBV9 and TRBJ1-2; D uncertain. CDR3 length equals 14 residues. V was trimmed by 0 bases and J by 8 bases, leaving 14 bases between them. Germline-derived CDR1 and CDR2 are SGDLS and YYNGEE. CDR3 in amino acids: CASSVESLGYGYTF. For the CDR3, the DNA is TGTGCCAGCAGCGTAGAATCGTTGGGGTACGGCTACACCTTC. The whole variable domain, remainder taken from reference TRBV9 and TRBJ1-2, is DSGVTQTPKHLITATGQRVTLRCSPRSGDLSVYWYQQSLDQGLQFLIQYYNGEERAKGNILERFSAQQFPDLHSELNLSSLELGDSALYFCASSVESLGYGYTFGSGTRLTVV.

The chain has TRBV5-1 and TRBJ2-1; TRBD2 might be the D (6 bases). This CDR3 has 15 amino acids. Germline V gene sequence: CDR1 SGHRS, CDR2 YFSETQ. V lost 8 bases, J lost 4 bases, and 19 bases lay in between. CDR3 in DNA: TGCGCCAGTACCGAGGAGGGCGCGGAATACAATGAGCAGTTCTTC. Amino acids: CASTEEGAEYNEQFF.